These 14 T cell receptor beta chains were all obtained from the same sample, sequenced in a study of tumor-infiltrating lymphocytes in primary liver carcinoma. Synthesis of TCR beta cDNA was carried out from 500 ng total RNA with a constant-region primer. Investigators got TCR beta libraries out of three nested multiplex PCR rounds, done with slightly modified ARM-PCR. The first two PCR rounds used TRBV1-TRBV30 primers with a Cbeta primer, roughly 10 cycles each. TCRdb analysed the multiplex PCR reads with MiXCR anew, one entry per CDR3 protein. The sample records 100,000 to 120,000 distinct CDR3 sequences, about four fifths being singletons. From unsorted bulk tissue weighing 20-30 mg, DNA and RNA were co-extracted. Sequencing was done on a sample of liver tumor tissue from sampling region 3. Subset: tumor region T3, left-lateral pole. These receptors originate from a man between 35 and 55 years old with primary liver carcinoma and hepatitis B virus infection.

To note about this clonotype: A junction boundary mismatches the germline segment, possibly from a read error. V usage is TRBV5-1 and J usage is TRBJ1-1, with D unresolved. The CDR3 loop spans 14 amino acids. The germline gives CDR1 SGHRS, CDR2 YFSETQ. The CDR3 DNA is TGCGCCAGCAGCTTGGCCGGCGGTTACATTGAAGCGTTCTTT. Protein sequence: CASSLAGGYIEAFF. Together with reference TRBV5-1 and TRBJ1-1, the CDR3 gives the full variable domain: KAGVTQTPRYLIKTRGQQVTLSCSPISGHRSVSWYQQTPGQGLQFLFEYFSETQRNKGNFPGRFSGRQFSNSRSEMNVSTLELGDSALYLCASSLAGGYIEAFFGQGTRLTVV.

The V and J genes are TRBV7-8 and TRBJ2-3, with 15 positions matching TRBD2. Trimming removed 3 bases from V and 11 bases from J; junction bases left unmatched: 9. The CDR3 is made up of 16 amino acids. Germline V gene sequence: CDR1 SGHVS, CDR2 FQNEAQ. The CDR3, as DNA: TGTGCCAGCAGCTTGCCCGGGACTAGCGGGAGGAGTATGCAGTATTTT. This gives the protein CASSLPGTSGRSMQYF.

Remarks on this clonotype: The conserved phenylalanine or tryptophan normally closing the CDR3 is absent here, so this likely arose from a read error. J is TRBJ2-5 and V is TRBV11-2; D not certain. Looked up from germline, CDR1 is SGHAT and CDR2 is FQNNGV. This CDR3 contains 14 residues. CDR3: CARSLYSDRETQYS. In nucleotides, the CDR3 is TGTGCCCGCAGCTTATACAGTGATAGGGAGACCCAGTACTCC.

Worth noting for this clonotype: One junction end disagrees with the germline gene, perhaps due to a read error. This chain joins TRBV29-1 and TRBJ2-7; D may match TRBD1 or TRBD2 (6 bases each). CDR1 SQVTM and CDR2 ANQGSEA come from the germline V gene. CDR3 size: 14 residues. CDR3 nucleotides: TGCAGCGTTGCCGCTTGGGGGGCCAACTACGAGCAATACTTC. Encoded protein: CSVAAWGANYEQYF.

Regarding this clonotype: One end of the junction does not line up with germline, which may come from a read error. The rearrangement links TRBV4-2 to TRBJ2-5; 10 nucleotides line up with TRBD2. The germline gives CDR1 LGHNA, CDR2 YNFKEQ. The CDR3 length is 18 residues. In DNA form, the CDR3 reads TGTGCCAGTAGCCAAGTAGATCTGGAACTAGCGGGACAAGAGACCCAGTACTTC. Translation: CASSQVDLELAGQETQYF.

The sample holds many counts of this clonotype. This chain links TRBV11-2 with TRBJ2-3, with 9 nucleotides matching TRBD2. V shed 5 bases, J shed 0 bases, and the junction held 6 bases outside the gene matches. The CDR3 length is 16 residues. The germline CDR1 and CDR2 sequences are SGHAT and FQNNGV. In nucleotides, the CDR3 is TGTGCCAGCAGCATCCTAGCGGGGTCTAGCACAGATACGCAGTATTTT. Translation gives CASSILAGSSTDTQYF.

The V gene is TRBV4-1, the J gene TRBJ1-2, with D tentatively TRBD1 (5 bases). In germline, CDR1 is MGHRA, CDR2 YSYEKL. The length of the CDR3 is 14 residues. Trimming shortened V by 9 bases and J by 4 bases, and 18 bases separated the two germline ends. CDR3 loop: CARSESQGFYGYTF. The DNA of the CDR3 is TGCGCCAGAAGCGAATCTCAGGGATTCTATGGCTACACCTTC.

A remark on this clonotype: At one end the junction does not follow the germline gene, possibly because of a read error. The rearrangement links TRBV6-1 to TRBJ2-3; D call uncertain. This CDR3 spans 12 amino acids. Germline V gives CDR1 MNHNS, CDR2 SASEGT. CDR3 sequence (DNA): TGTGCCAGCAATGAACACACAGATACGCAGTACTTT. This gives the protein CASNEHTDTQYF.

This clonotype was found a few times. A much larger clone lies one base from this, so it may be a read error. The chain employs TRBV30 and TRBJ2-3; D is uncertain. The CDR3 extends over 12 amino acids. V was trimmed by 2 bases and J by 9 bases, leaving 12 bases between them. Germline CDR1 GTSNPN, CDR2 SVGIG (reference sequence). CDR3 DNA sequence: TGTGCCTGGAGTAGCGACGTGGGGACGCAGTATTTT. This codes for CAWSSDVGTQYF.

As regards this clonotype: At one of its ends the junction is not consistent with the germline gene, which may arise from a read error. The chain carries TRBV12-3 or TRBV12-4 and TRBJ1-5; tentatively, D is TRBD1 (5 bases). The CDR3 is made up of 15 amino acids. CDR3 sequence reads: CASSLGQGGKQPQHF. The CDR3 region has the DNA TGTGCTAGCAGTTTGGGGCAAGGAGGCAAACAGCCCCAGCATTTT.

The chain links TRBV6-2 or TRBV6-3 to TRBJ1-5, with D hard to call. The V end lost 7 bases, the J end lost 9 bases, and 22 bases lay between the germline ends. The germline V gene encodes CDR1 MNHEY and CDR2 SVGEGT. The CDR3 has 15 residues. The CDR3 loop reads CASTLTRGYNRPQHF. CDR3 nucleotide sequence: TGTGCCAGCACCCTCACGCGGGGTTACAATAGGCCCCAGCATTTT.

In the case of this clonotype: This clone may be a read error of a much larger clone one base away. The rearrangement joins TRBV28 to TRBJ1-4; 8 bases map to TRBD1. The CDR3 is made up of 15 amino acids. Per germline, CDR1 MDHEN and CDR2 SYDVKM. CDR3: CASSTTGGIYEKLIF. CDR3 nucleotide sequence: TGTGCCAGCAGTACAACAGGGGGGATCTACGAAAAACTGATTTTT.

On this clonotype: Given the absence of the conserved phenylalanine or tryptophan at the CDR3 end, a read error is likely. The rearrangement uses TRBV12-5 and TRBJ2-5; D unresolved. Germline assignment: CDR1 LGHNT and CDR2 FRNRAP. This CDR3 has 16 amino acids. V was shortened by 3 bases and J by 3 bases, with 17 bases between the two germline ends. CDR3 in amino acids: CASGFPIASREETQYS. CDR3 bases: TGTGCTAGTGGTTTCCCCATTGCGTCGAGAGAAGAGACCCAGTACTCC.

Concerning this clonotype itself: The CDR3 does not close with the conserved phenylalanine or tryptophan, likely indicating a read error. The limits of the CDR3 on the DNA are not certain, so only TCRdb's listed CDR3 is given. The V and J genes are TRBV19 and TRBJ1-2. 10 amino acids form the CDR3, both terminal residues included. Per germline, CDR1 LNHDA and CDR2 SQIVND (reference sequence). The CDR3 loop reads CAFSVDGYAV.